The 11 T cell receptor beta chains below were found in one sample sequenced in a study of T cells in Graves' hyperthyroidism and ophthalmopathy. The source material, RNA transcripts, was used to amplify TCR beta CDR3 regions. The study used the HTBI primer set for a first-round RT-PCR of the TCR CDR3. TCRdb ran MiXCR on the multiplex PCR reads and lists one entry per CDR3 protein. Of 750,000 to 900,000 distinct CDR3 sequences in the sample, over 35% were seen once. The sequenced material came from blood. Receptors originate from a man aged 18 to 29 with Graves' hyperthyroidism.

This chain joins TRBV7-2 and TRBJ1-1; 7 bases are shared with TRBD1. The trim removed 5 bases at V and 8 bases at J, leaving 11 bases unmatched. Per the germline V gene, CDR1 is SGHTA and CDR2 is FQGNSA. The length of the CDR3 is 14 residues. The CDR3 sequence is CASSVPDRRPEAFF. The CDR3 DNA follows: TGTGCCAGCAGCGTCCCGGACAGGCGGCCCGAAGCTTTCTTT.

CDR3 DNA: TGCGCCAGCAGCCTAGCGACTAGCGGTAAAGAGACCCAGTACTTC. Protein: CASSLATSGKETQYF. The chain carries TRBV5-1 and TRBJ2-5, with TRBD2 matching over 9 bases. The CDR3 is 15 amino acids. V gave up 4 bases and J gave up 3 bases; unmatched junction bases: 7. Per the germline V gene, CDR1 is SGHRS and CDR2 is YFSETQ.

Only a few counts were recorded for this clonotype. V is TRBV2 and J is TRBJ2-2; 8 positions agree with TRBD2. V lost 4 bases and J lost 1; bases outside the gene matches: 2. CDR1 is SNHLY, CDR2 FYNNEI, per germline. The length of the CDR3 is 15 residues. The CDR3 sequence is CASSGTSKNTGELFF. CDR3 sequence (DNA): TGTGCCAGCAGTGGGACTAGCAAGAACACCGGGGAGCTGTTTTTT.

This rearrangement joins TRBV6-5 to TRBJ1-5; possibly TRBD1 for D (6 bases). V lost 5 bases and J lost 3, with 11 bases in between. The germline CDR1 and CDR2 sequences are MNHEY and SVGAGI. CDR3 length: 14 amino acids. Written as DNA, the CDR3 is TGTGCCAGCAGTCCCGACAGGATCAATCAGCCCCAGCATTTT. Protein product: CASSPDRINQPQHF.

This clonotype has at least ten counts. This chain joins TRBV29-1 and TRBJ1-6, with TRBD1 matching over 7 bases. Germline CDR1 reads SQVTM; CDR2 reads ANQGSEA. The V and J ends lost 6 bases and 10 bases, in that order; junction bases with no gene match: 9. CDR3 size: 13 residues. DNA for the CDR3: TGCAGCGTCCAGACAGGGCTAAGGTCACCCCTCCACTTT. Its translation: CSVQTGLRSPLHF.

The genes are TRBV7-2 and TRBJ2-6; D not certain. This CDR3 has 14 amino acids. Trimming removed 3 bases at V and 4 bases at J, with 7 bases between. CDR1 and CDR2 (germline): SGHTA, FQGNSA. The CDR3 region is CASSFGEGANVLTF. The CDR3 DNA is TGTGCCAGCAGCTTCGGCGAGGGGGCCAACGTCCTGACTTTC. Looking up the rest from reference TRBV7-2 and TRBJ2-6 gives the full variable domain: GAGVSQSPSNKVTEKGKDVELRCDPISGHTALYWYRQSLGQGLEFLIYFQGNSAPDKSGLPSDRFSAERTGGSVSTLTIQRTQQEDSAVYLCASSFGEGANVLTFGAGSRLTVL.

This chain uses TRBV11-2 with TRBJ2-6; 7 bases are shared with TRBD1. Germline V gene data show CDR1 as SGHAT and CDR2 as FQNNGV. V dropped 2 bases and J dropped 4; count of bases not matched to a gene: 17. This CDR3 has 20 amino acids. The CDR3 here is CASSLQPGTAYIGGANVLTF. The CDR3 region has the DNA TGTGCCAGCAGCTTACAACCCGGGACAGCCTACATAGGAGGGGCCAACGTCCTGACTTTC.

This clonotype was counted once. This chain joins TRBV24-1 and TRBJ2-7; the D gene is possibly TRBD2 (7 bases). V was shortened by 3 bases and J by 3 bases, with 11 bases between the two germline ends. The germline CDR1 and CDR2 sequences are KGHDR and SFDVKD. The CDR3 is made up of 14 amino acids. CDR3 residues: CATSDPGGVYEQYF. In nucleotides, the CDR3 is TGTGCCACCAGTGATCCGGGGGGCGTCTACGAGCAGTACTTC.

With regard to this clonotype: Germline is not matched at one junction end, which may reflect a read error. The chain couples TRBV20-1 to TRBJ2-2; 7 positions agree with TRBD1. Germline V gene data show CDR1 as DFQATT and CDR2 as SNEGSKA (reference sequence). This CDR3 has 10 amino acids. In nucleotides, the CDR3 is TGCAGTGCCGGCACGGGGACAGCTGTTTTT. Amino acids: CSAGTGTAVF.

V and J are TRBV15 and TRBJ2-2, with D possibly matching TRBD1 (6 bases). The CDR3 spans 14 residues. Looked up from germline, CDR1 is LNHNV and CDR2 is YYDKDF (reference sequence). Trimming took off 5 bases at V and 7 bases at J, with 14 bases between the two ends. The CDR3 spells CATSLGGYDGELFF. The CDR3 coding sequence is TGTGCCACCAGCCTTGGGGGCTATGACGGGGAGCTGTTTTTT. Based on the CDR3 plus reference TRBV15 and TRBJ2-2, the full variable domain is DAMVIQNPRYQVTQFGKPVTLSCSQTLNHNVMYWYQQKSSQAPKLLFHYYDKDFNNEADTPDNFQSRRPNTSFCFLDIRSPGLGDTAMYLCATSLGGYDGELFFGEGSRLTVL.

This clonotype has a handful of counts. The chain is built from TRBV15 and TRBJ1-5; D remains unclear. This CDR3 contains 9 residues. The V gene lost 2 bases and the J gene lost 10 bases, with 0 bases spanning the gap. Germline lookup yields CDR1 LNHNV and CDR2 YYDKDF (reference sequence). For the CDR3, the DNA is TGTGCCACCAGCAGACCCCAGCATTTT. Protein: CATSRPQHF.